This T cell receptor (beta chain) is drawn from a study of blood T cell repertoires in COVID-19. Study summary: Sites across the United States, Italy and Spain contributed samples from acute and convalescent COVID-19.

Germline loops: CDR1 SGDLS, CDR2 YYNGEE. The CDR3 spans 15 residues. V dropped 0 bases and J dropped 4 bases, with 11 bases sitting between them. Methods used by the authors: Amplification with reference gene primers provided the estimates of nucleated cell counts. Assay used: immunoSEQ multiplex PCR; TCRdb lists only in-frame clones, some missing. V and J calls and clone size follow that table, whereas D and trimming were derived from the DNA. The sample lists around 200,000 clones, 87% occurring once. Participant ages covered roughly 18 to 89 years across about two dozen US areas. Participants' own reports of clinical history determined their cohort assignment.

This TCR derives from a man aged 18 to 29 with acute COVID-19. Source material: PBMCs or T cells enriched from blood (not recorded which). The chain links TRBV9 to TRBJ2-1; D gene unclear. The CDR3 protein is CASSVAETPYNEQFF. CDR3 sequence (DNA): TGTGCCAGCAGCGTAGCAGAGACTCCTTACAATGAGCAGTTCTTC.